These T cell receptor beta chains were read from a single sample in a study of blood T cell repertoires in COVID-19. Here immunoSEQ multiplex PCR was the method, and the copy in TCRdb shows in-frame clones only, minus some. Of 400,000 to 550,000 clones listed, around nine tenths were seen once; the top ten hold approximately 2%. The specimen was PBMCs or T cells enriched from blood (not recorded which). Receptors were obtained from a woman aged 18-29 years with acute COVID-19. CDR3s include the opening cysteine and the closing phenylalanine or tryptophan. D genes are given only for firm matches. Some rows mark clone size as missing; the rest say once, few, many or name a class of expanded clone.

d_gene	v_gene	j_gene	abundance	CDR3nt	CDR3aa
NA	TRBV5-6	TRBJ2-7	NA	TGTGCCAGCAGCTTGGGACGGAGCTCCTACGAGCAGTACTTC	CASSLGRSSYEQYF
TRBD2	TRBV9	TRBJ2-3	NA	TGTGCCAGCAGCGTAGTAGGCGGGGGGGCCACAGATACGCAGTATTTT	CASSVVGGGATDTQYF
NA	TRBV25-1	TRBJ2-7	NA	TGTGCCAGCAATCCTGGGACGGGAGATAGGTACGAGCAGTACTTC	CASNPGTGDRYEQYF
NA	TRBV3-1/TRBV3-2	TRBJ2-5	NA	TGTGCCAGCAGCCTTTCGGTAGCGGCCCAGTACTTC	CASSLSVAAQYF
NA	TRBV10-1	TRBJ2-1	NA	TGCGCCAGCAGTGATTATGACTTGAACAATGAGCAGTTCTTC	CASSDYDLNNEQFF
NA	TRBV29-1	TRBJ1-4	NA	TGCAGCGGCCGATGGCGCGTTCGGGCTAATGAAAAACTGTTTTTT	CSGRWRVRANEKLFF
NA	TRBV18	TRBJ2-5	NA	TGTGCCAGCTCACCACGGGAGCTTCGGCTGAGGAGGGGAGAGACCCAGTACTTC	CASSPRELRLRRGETQYF
NA	TRBV9	TRBJ2-2	once	TGTGCCAGCAGATTGGGCGGGACCAACACCGGGGAGCTGTTTTTT	CASRLGGTNTGELFF
NA	TRBV2	TRBJ1-2	NA	TGTGCCAGCAGTCTGCGAAACAGGGCGGCGCCCTATGGCTACACCTTC	CASSLRNRAAPYGYTF
NA	TRBV11-2	TRBJ1-3	few	TGTGCCAGCAGCCGGTACTCTGGAAACACCATATATTTT	CASSRYSGNTIYF
TRBD2	TRBV5-1	TRBJ2-3	NA	TGCGCCAGCAGCTTGGAGGGTAGCGGGGTTAGCACAGATACGCAGTATTTT	CASSLEGSGVSTDTQYF
TRBD1	TRBV5-1	TRBJ2-1	NA	TGCGCCAGCAGCCTGGGGACCGGGACAGACTACAATGAGCAGTTCTTC	CASSLGTGTDYNEQFF
TRBD2	TRBV2	TRBJ2-7	NA	TGTGCCAGCAGTGGCAACCTTCGACTAGCGGGTTCCCCCTACGAGCAGTACTTC	CASSGNLRLAGSPYEQYF
NA	TRBV5-1	TRBJ1-2	NA	TGCGCCAGCAGCACCGACAGTAATGGCTACACCTTC	CASSTDSNGYTF
NA	TRBV7-9	TRBJ2-2	NA	TGTGCCAGCAGCTCAGGGGCCAGCGGGAAGAACACCGGGGAGCTGTTTTTT	CASSSGASGKNTGELFF
NA	TRBV2	TRBJ1-5	NA	TGTGCCAGCAGTGATTGGGCTCAGCCCCAGCATTTT	CASSDWAQPQHF
TRBD2	TRBV20-1	TRBJ2-3	NA	TGCAGTGCTAGTAAACCTCCCCGACTAGCTTATACGCAGTATTTT	CSASKPPRLAYTQYF
TRBD2	TRBV2	TRBJ2-5	NA	TGTGCCAGCAGTGCCGGGACTAGCCAAGAGACCCAGTACTTC	CASSAGTSQETQYF
NA	TRBV19	TRBJ2-3	NA	TGTGCCAGTAGTAGTCCCCGGGACAACACAGATACGCAGTATTTT	CASSSPRDNTDTQYF
NA	TRBV29-1	TRBJ2-1	NA	TGCAGCGTTGCTAGCAATGAGCAGTTCTTC	CSVASNEQFF
NA	TRBV7-9	TRBJ1-2	NA	TGTGCCAGCAGCTCCGACCGGGAGGGCTACACCTTC	CASSSDREGYTF
TRBD2	TRBV24-1	TRBJ2-2	NA	TGTGCCACCAGTGCTCCAGGACTAGCGGGAGTCGTCACCGGGGAGCTGTTTTTT	CATSAPGLAGVVTGELFF
TRBD1	TRBV5-4	TRBJ1-2	NA	TGTGCCAGCAGCTACGGACAGGGCGATAGTGGCTACACCTTC	CASSYGQGDSGYTF
TRBD1	TRBV12-3/TRBV12-4	TRBJ2-1	NA	TGTGCCAGCAGTTTCGAACAGGGGGCCGAGCAGTTCTTC	CASSFEQGAEQFF
NA	TRBV20-1	TRBJ2-1	NA	TGCAGTGCTAGTCTCAGTTATGAGCAGTTCTTC	CSASLSYEQFF
TRBD2	TRBV6-4	TRBJ2-3	NA	TGTGCCAGCAGTGACTCCCTAGCGGGGTCGGATACGCAGTATTTT	CASSDSLAGSDTQYF
TRBD1	TRBV9	TRBJ1-2	NA	TGTGCCAGCAGCTATGGACAGGGATATGGCTACACCTTC	CASSYGQGYGYTF
TRBD2	TRBV7-6	TRBJ2-1	NA	TGTGCCAGCAGCTTACTAGCGGGGGGGAGCTCCTACAATGAGCAGTTCTTC	CASSLLAGGSSYNEQFF